This T cell receptor (beta chain) was retrieved from a study of blood T cell repertoires in COVID-19 (dated by TCRdb to 2020 to 2022). Looking at the study overall: The collaborator samples originated in the United States, Italy and Spain and spanned the acute and convalescent phases of COVID-19. Sample metadata almost always included a de-identified subject ID, COVID-19 status, age in years and sex. The material from the prospective study consisted of cDNA or gDNA derived from T cells, B-cell-depleted T cells, or PBMCs. Where HLA class I and class II types were available, the types were taken from metadata supplied by the sample provider, not from assay-based typing. The repertoires were released in a freely available public database intended as a resource for research on the immune response to SARS-CoV-2. The dataset comprised deeply sampled blood TCRbeta repertoires from subjects exposed to, actively infected with, or recovered from COVID-19. The samples were drawn from two sources: the first 160 participants of the ongoing ImmuneRACE study, and 950 to 1,500 subjects contributed by 6 global collaborators. General findings and caveats noted by the study authors: Clinical and demographic metadata were provided uncurated, with the amount varying by source and participant.

About this clone itself: Its antigen is currently not known. One base away there is no much larger clone; base qualities are not given.

The germline V gene encodes CDR1 MNHNS and CDR2 SASEGT. Including the terminal cysteine and phenylalanine, the CDR3 comprises 14 residues. Left in the record is the CDR3 DNA by itself, 42 bases read in frame from the first base. V loses 1 base, J loses 8 bases, and the germline ends lie 14 bases apart. TCRbeta CDR3 regions were amplified from genomic DNA by means of the immunoSEQ Assay, a bias-controlled multiplex PCR. Regarding the original processing steps: Within the assay, amplification of reference gene primers was used to estimate how many nucleated cells each sample contained. Sequence reads were collapsed and filtered to measure the absolute abundance of every unique TCRbeta CDR3 rearrangement. For each sample, productive Simpson clonality was calculated as the square root of Simpson's diversity index over productive rearrangements. In TCRdb, the immuneACCESS table is reduced to in-frame sequences with V and J assigned. These tables do not hold every clone; where another copy was compared, an unresolved V gene accounts for under half, and the others remain unexplained. V and J calls and clone size are copied from that table; D and trimming were computed from the DNA. Here the sample has roughly 160,000 clones; roughly 86% occur a single time. The ten largest clonotypes hold 2% to 3% of the sample.

At one collaborating source in Seattle, patients were enrolled during active infection and were followed longitudinally through the course of disease. Whole blood was collected in K2EDTA tubes by collaborating institutions according to the institutions' own protocols. For TCRbeta analysis, collaborators shipped samples in one of three forms: frozen whole blood, isolated PBMCs, or DNA extracted from either of those sample types. The chain joins TRBV6-1 to TRBJ1-1; the D gene identity is not certain. The clonotype originates from a woman older than 75 with COVID-19, enrolled during active disease. The sequenced sample consisted of peripheral blood. This receptor has the CDR3 CASSEGKGGEEAFF. The nucleotides are TGTGCCAGCAGTGAAGGGAAAGGTGGGGAGGAAGCTTTCTTT.